This TCR beta chain stems from a study of CD8 T cells in Susac syndrome. Findings of the study overall: The relatively small number of individuals in the TCR sequencing and HLA analysis was acknowledged by the study.

A remark on this clonotype: Its antigen is still unknown.

Trimming stripped 8 bases from V and 0 bases from J, with 16 bases between. Germline values: CDR1 MNHNS, CDR2 SASEGT. The CDR3 length is 15 residues. Sequencing of TCR beta was carried out in blood CD8+ and CD4+ T cells. The multiple sclerosis controls comprised treatment-naive patients whose relapsing-remitting disease was stable or active. Reverse transcription of roughly 0.5 to 1 ug RNA was carried out with random hexamers. The amplification used immunoSEQ multiplex PCR on TCR beta CDR3; it spanned 54 Vbeta and 13 Jbeta. TCRdb re-called the immunoSEQ multiplex PCR reads with MiXCR, one entry per CDR3 protein. Of under 150,000 distinct CDR3 sequences listed, 80% are singletons.

The material sequenced was CD8+ T cells from PBMCs. This TCR was sampled from a human donor with multiple sclerosis. This chain joins TRBV6-1 and TRBJ1-1, with a possible D match to TRBD1 (6 bases). The CDR3 spells CASQGATGVNTEAFF. The CDR3 nucleotides are TGTGCCAGCCAAGGAGCGACAGGCGTGAACACTGAAGCTTTCTTT.